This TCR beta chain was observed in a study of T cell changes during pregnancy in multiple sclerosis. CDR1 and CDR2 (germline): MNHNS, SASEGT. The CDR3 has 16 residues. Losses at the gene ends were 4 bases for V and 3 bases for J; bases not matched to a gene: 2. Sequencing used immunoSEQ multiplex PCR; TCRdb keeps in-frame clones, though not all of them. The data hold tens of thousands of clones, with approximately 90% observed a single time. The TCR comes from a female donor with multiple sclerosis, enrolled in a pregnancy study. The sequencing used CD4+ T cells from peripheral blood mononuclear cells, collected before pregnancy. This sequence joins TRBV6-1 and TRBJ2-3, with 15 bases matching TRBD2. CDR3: CASSGGLAGGTDTQYF. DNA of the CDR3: TGTGCCAGCAGTGGCGGACTAGCGGGGGGGACAGATACGCAGTATTTT.